The next 9 T cell receptor beta chains were all read from a single sample in a study of blood T cell repertoires in COVID-19. This table comes from immunoSEQ multiplex PCR, and its TCRdb copy is limited to in-frame clones, with some not included. The table includes about 240,000 clones, around 86% detected once. The specimen was peripheral blood. These receptors originate from a woman aged 60-75 years with active or convalescent COVID-19.

This clone was seen only a few times. In DNA form, the CDR3 reads TGTGCCAGCAGCGGGCAGATGAACACTGAAGCTTTCTTT. Its translation: CASSGQMNTEAFF. The chain has TRBV9 and TRBJ1-1; D remains unclear. CDR1 is SGDLS and CDR2 is YYNGEE in the germline V gene. The length of the CDR3 is 13 residues. Trimming stripped 3 bases from V and 0 bases from J, with 6 bases between. Using reference TRBV9 and TRBJ1-1 for the parts outside the CDR3, the full variable domain is DSGVTQTPKHLITATGQRVTLRCSPRSGDLSVYWYQQSLDQGLQFLIQYYNGEERAKGNILERFSAQQFPDLHSELNLSSLELGDSALYFCASSGQMNTEAFFGQGTRLTVV.

The J gene is TRBJ1-6, the V gene TRBV7-2; weak D call: TRBD1 (5 bases). CDR3 length equals 15 residues. Trimming stripped 1 base from V and 6 bases from J, with 10 bases between. Germline V gene sequence: CDR1 SGHTA, CDR2 FQGNSA. The CDR3 nucleotides are TGTGCCAGCAGCTTAGGGTCGGGGGGTAATTCACCCCTCCACTTT. This sequence encodes CASSLGSGGNSPLHF. Supplemented by reference TRBV7-2 and TRBJ1-6, the full variable domain reads GAGVSQSPSNKVTEKGKDVELRCDPISGHTALYWYRQSLGQGLEFLIYFQGNSAPDKSGLPSDRFSAERTGGSVSTLTIQRTQQEDSAVYLCASSLGSGGNSPLHFGNGTRLTVT.

The rearrangement joins TRBV27 to TRBJ1-4, with TRBD1 as a possible D gene (5 bases). Germline values: CDR1 MNHEY, CDR2 SMNVEV (reference sequence). The CDR3 covers 16 residues. V lost 2 bases, J lost 10 bases, and 20 bases lay in between. The CDR3 bases are TGTGCCAGCAGTTTAGAGGGCGGCAGGCCGGGGGGAAAACTGTTTTTT. Encoded protein: CASSLEGGRPGGKLFF. The full variable domain, its missing parts supplied by reference TRBV27 and TRBJ1-4, is EAQVTQNPRYLITVTGKKLTVTCSQNMNHEYMSWYRQDPGLGLRQIYYSMNVEVTDKGDVPEGYKVSRKEKRNFPLILESPSPNQTSLYFCASSLEGGRPGGKLFFGSGTQLSVL.

This clone was recorded a few times. V is TRBV18 and J is TRBJ2-1; D is ambiguous. The CDR3 is made up of 14 amino acids. V was shortened by 3 bases and J by 4 bases, with 10 bases between the two germline ends. From germline, CDR1 is KGHSH and CDR2 LQKENI. CDR3 protein: CASSPRSPYNEQFF. The DNA for the CDR3 is TGTGCCAGCTCACCCCGGAGTCCTTACAATGAGCAGTTCTTC.

This clone was observed many times. V is TRBV7-3 and J is TRBJ1-5; 7 bases are a match to TRBD1. Trimming at V came to 1 base and at J to 3 bases, leaving 9 bases not matched to a gene. Germline V gene sequence: CDR1 SGHTA, CDR2 FQGTGA. The length of the CDR3 is 17 residues. As DNA, the CDR3 is TGTGCCAGCAGCTTAAATCCGACAGGGTTTAACAATCAGCCCCAGCATTTT. This gives the protein CASSLNPTGFNNQPQHF.

The chain joins TRBV6-2 or TRBV6-3 to TRBJ2-1, with 9 nucleotides matching TRBD1. This CDR3 spans 15 amino acids. The germline gives CDR1 MNHEY, CDR2 SVGEGT. After removal of 2 bases from V and 9 bases from J, the junction contained 8 bases not matched to a gene. The CDR3 bases are TGTGCCAGCAGTTACGGGACAGGGTCGGTGGGTGAGCAGTTCTTC. Amino acids: CASSYGTGSVGEQFF.

The CDR3 loop is CASSQNLRGILVGSYNSPLHF. In nucleotides, the CDR3 is TGTGCCAGCAGCCAAAACCTCAGGGGTATCCTTGTTGGCTCCTATAATTCACCCCTCCACTTT. The gene calls are TRBV7-3 and TRBJ1-6, with D possibly matching TRBD1 (6 bases). Germline assignment: CDR1 SGHTA and CDR2 FQGTGA. The CDR3 contains 21 residues. Trimming stripped 5 bases from V and 0 bases from J, with 26 bases between.

The genes are TRBV7-6 and TRBJ1-2; D remains unclear. CDR3 size: 14 residues. From germline, CDR1 is SGHVS and CDR2 FNYEAQ. Trimming cost V 2 bases and J 4 bases, with 11 bases left between them. CDR3 coding DNA: TGTGCCAGCAGCTTAATGCCTTCCAGCTATGGCTACACCTTC. It yields the protein CASSLMPSSYGYTF. Drawing the rest from reference TRBV7-6 and TRBJ1-2, the complete variable domain is GAGVSQSPRYKVTKRGQDVALRCDPISGHVSLYWYRQALGQGPEFLTYFNYEAQQDKSGLPNDRFSAERPEGSISTLTIQRTEQRDSAMYRCASSLMPSSYGYTFGSGTRLTVV.

The gene calls are TRBV15 and TRBJ2-2, with 11 bases that match TRBD2. The germline CDR1 and CDR2 sequences are LNHNV and YYDKDF (reference sequence). The CDR3 is made up of 16 amino acids. V was pared by 0 bases and J by 5 bases, with 2 bases of the junction left unmatched. CDR3 loop: CATSRDLAGGTGELFF. The CDR3 coding sequence is TGTGCCACCAGCAGAGATCTAGCGGGGGGAACCGGGGAGCTGTTTTTT.